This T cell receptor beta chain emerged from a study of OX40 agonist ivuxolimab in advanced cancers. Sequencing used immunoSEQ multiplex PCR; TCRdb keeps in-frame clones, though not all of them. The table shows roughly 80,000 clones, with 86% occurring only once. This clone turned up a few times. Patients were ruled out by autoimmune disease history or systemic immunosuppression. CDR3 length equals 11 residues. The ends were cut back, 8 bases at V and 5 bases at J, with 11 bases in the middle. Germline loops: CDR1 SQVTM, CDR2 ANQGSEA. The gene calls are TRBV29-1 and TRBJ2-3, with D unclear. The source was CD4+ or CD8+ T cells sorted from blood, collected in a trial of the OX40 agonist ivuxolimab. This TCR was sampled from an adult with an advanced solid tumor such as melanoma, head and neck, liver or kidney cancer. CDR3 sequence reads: CSSTKVDTQYF. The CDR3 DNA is TGCAGCTCGACCAAAGTAGATACGCAGTATTTT.